These 4 T cell receptor beta chains were sequenced from one sample in a study of blood T cell repertoires in COVID-19. Measured with immunoSEQ multiplex PCR; TCRdb has only the in-frame clones, and not every one. There are 150,000 to 200,000 clones in the sample; around 85% occur only once, and roughly 6.2% lies in the top ten. The sample taken for sequencing was PBMCs or T cells enriched from blood (not recorded which). All receptors come from a man between 35 and 55 years old who had recovered from COVID-19.

The rearrangement joins TRBV24-1 to TRBJ1-5, with 7 bases matching TRBD1. With V trimmed by 4 bases and J by 4 bases, 6 bases remained unmatched. CDR1 KGHDR and CDR2 SFDVKD come from the germline V gene. This CDR3 is 15 amino acids long. CDR3 sequence: CATSETGQTNQPQHF. CDR3 DNA sequence: TGTGCCACCAGTGAAACGGGACAGACAAATCAGCCCCAGCATTTT.

This rearrangement joins TRBV4-2 to TRBJ1-2; the D is unclear. Trimming removed 0 bases from V and 5 bases from J, with 10 bases in between. The CDR3 spans 14 residues. The germline V gene encodes CDR1 LGHNA and CDR2 YNFKEQ. In nucleotides, the CDR3 is TGTGCCAGCAGCCAAGAACAGTCACCATATGGCTACACCTTC. Its protein is CASSQEQSPYGYTF.

The chain recombines TRBV5-5 with TRBJ1-2; no clear D. Germline V gene lookup returns CDR1 SGHKS and CDR2 YYEKEE (reference sequence). The CDR3 extends over 13 amino acids. The germline V and J ends were trimmed by 0 bases and 4 bases, with 7 bases remaining between them. The CDR3 DNA is TGTGCCAGCAGCTTGGCCAGTTCCTATGGCTACACCTTC. This codes for CASSLASSYGYTF.

The rearrangement joins TRBV6-5 to TRBJ1-1; no clear D. This CDR3 spans 14 amino acids. V lost 2 bases to trimming and J lost 1 base, with 8 bases between them. CDR1 is MNHEY, CDR2 SVGAGI, per germline. This CDR3 reads CASSYRQANTEAFF. CDR3 coding DNA: TGTGCCAGCAGTTACCGGCAGGCGAACACTGAAGCTTTCTTT.